The clone carrying this TCR beta chain was recorded at least ten times. Its antigen is still unknown. RNA transcripts served as the template for amplifying TCR beta CDR3 regions. HTBI primers were the set used in a first-round RT-PCR of the TCR CDR3. In TCRdb, the multiplex PCR reads were re-called with MiXCR into one record per CDR3 protein. The repertoire has roughly 750,000 distinct CDR3 sequences, roughly 17% of them found once; the top ten carry around 8%. The CDR3 is made up of 14 amino acids. Unmatched junction bases numbered 6, after V lost 9 bases and J lost 3 bases. Germline-derived CDR1 and CDR2 are MNHEY and SMNVEV (reference sequence). The data were taken from a study of T cells in Graves' hyperthyroidism and ophthalmopathy. The study's findings and limits: Blood held most thyroid clonotypes expanded above 0.001 frequency.

Stable Graves' hyperthyroidism meant no ophthalmopathy progression within 18 months. PBMCs were sourced from approximately 10 ml fresh peripheral blood. The source of this sequence is a man between 18 and 29 years old with Graves' hyperthyroidism. V usage is TRBV27 and J usage is TRBJ2-1, with 9 nucleotides matching TRBD2. Material for sequencing was blood. In nucleotides, the CDR3 is TGTGCCAGTTCTACAGCGGGAGGCTACAATGAGCAGTTCTTC. Protein product: CASSTAGGYNEQFF.